This TCR beta chain was captured in a study of shared clonotypes between healthy human individuals. The data were produced by immunoSEQ multiplex PCR, yet TCRdb's version contains in-frame clones alone and is incomplete. The sample consists of roughly 2 million clones, approximately 95% of them appearing once. CD45RO negativity and positive selection for CCR7 defined naive CD8 cells, a population that excluded terminally differentiated effector memory CD45RA+ cells. V lost 0 bases and J lost 4, with 13 bases in between. Germline loops: CDR1 SGDLS, CDR2 YYNGEE. CDR3 length equals 15 residues. Sequences were obtained from naive CD8+ T cells sorted from blood. This TCR derives from a young man in good health. The chain recombines TRBV9 with TRBJ1-2; D call uncertain. DNA for the CDR3: TGTGCCAGCAGCGTAGAGGGCGCAGTCGGCTATGGCTACACCTTC. Translation gives CASSVEGAVGYGYTF.